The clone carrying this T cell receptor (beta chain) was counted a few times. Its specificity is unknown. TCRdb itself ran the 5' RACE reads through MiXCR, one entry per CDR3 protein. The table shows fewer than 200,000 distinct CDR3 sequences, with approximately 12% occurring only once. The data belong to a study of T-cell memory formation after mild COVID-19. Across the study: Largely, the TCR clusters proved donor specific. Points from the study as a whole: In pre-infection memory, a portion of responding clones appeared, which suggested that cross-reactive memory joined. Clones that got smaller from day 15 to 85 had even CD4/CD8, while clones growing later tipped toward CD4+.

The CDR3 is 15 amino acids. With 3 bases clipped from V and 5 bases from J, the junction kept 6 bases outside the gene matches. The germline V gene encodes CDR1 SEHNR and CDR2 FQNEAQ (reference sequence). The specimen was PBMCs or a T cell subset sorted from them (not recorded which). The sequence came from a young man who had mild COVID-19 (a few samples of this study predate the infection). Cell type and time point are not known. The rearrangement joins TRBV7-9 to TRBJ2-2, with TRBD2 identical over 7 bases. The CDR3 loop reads CASSFWEGSTGELFF. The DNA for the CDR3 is TGTGCCAGCAGCTTCTGGGAGGGATCGACCGGGGAGCTGTTTTTT.